These 3 T cell receptor beta chains were all obtained from the same sample, sequenced in a study of post-analysis software for immune sequencing data. Study-wide results and limits: Relative to controls, patients had about five TRBV segments at higher frequency, with TRBV5-6, TRBV5-1 and TRBV20-1 among these.

Presence of unique molecular identifiers characterized the TCR beta cDNA libraries. Via MiXCR, TCRdb re-called the PCR reads, giving one row per CDR3 protein. This table holds 400,000 to 500,000 distinct CDR3 sequences, roughly 40% found once. No antigen has been assigned to these receptors. Specimen: blood. These receptors were obtained from a girl aged 2 to 10 with multiple sclerosis.

The sample holds a few counts of this clonotype. This may arise from a read error, as a much more abundant clone is one base away. The CDR3 region is CSASSLAFLSCEQYF. The CDR3 bases are TGCAGTGCTAGTAGTCTAGCCTTCCTTTCCTGCGAGCAGTACTTC. The chain uses TRBV20-1 and TRBJ2-7, with D possibly TRBD2 on 5 matching bases. CDR3 size: 15 residues. CDR1 is DFQATT, CDR2 SNEGSKA, per germline (reference sequence).

This chain uses TRBV2 with TRBJ1-5; 9 bases map to TRBD1. Germline V lookup: CDR1 SNHLY, CDR2 FYNNEI. The ends lost 6 bases at V and 2 bases at J; junction bases unmatched: 2. This CDR3 is 14 amino acids long. The CDR3 loop reads CASRRTGGNQPQHF. The DNA of the CDR3 is TGTGCCAGCAGGAGGACAGGGGGCAATCAGCCCCAGCATTTT.

This clonotype turned up a few times. J is TRBJ1-1 and V is TRBV4-1; D is unresolved. Trimming took 0 bases from V and 0 from J, leaving 8 bases between them. CDR1 and CDR2 (germline): MGHRA, YSYEKL. This CDR3 spans 15 amino acids. Here the CDR3 reads CASSQDRNMNTEAFF. DNA for the CDR3: TGCGCCAGCAGCCAAGACAGGAACATGAACACTGAAGCTTTCTTT.